A single sample gave rise to the 32 T cell receptor beta chains below, sequenced in a study of blood T cells in healthy people across ages. Combining a sample-barcoded 5' primer with a J-beta primer mix, a second PCR ran for roughly 7 to 12 cycles. Each CDR3 protein is one row after TCRdb ran MiXCR on the 5' RACE reads. The sample lists over a million distinct CDR3 sequences, 45% to 70% occurring once. The material sequenced was blood. All receptors come from a young man in good health.

CDR3 DNA sequence: TGTGCCACCAGCAGAGATCCCGCAGGACCTAACTCTGGGGCCAACGTCCTGACTTTC. This translates into CATSRDPAGPNSGANVLTF. This chain uses TRBV15 with TRBJ2-6; D remains ambiguous. The CDR3 loop spans 19 amino acids. CDR1 and CDR2 from the germline V gene are LNHNV and YYDKDF (reference sequence). V lost 0 bases and J 0 bases, leaving 15 bases between the germline ends. Full variable domain (rest looked up from reference TRBV15 and TRBJ2-6): DAMVIQNPRYQVTQFGKPVTLSCSQTLNHNVMYWYQQKSSQAPKLLFHYYDKDFNNEADTPDNFQSRRPNTSFCFLDIRSPGLGDTAMYLCATSRDPAGPNSGANVLTFGAGSRLTVL.

This clonotype was counted between two and nine times. The chain couples TRBV13 to TRBJ1-5; D remains ambiguous. Per the germline V gene, CDR1 is PRHDT and CDR2 is FYEKMQ (reference sequence). This CDR3 spans 12 amino acids. V lost 7 bases to trimming and J lost 6 bases, with 10 bases between them. The CDR3 nucleotides read TGTGCCAGCACCACCTCCGGTCAGCCCCAGCATTTT. Translated, it gives CASTTSGQPQHF.

CDR3 sequence: CSARSLVVRPEQFF. The CDR3 DNA reads as TGCAGTGCTAGGTCCCTAGTAGTAAGGCCTGAGCAGTTCTTC. This chain joins TRBV20-1 and TRBJ2-1, with D hard to call. The CDR3 has 14 residues. CDR1 is DFQATT, CDR2 SNEGSKA, per germline (reference sequence). The V gene lost 3 bases and the J gene lost 9 bases, with 18 bases spanning the gap.

This chain links TRBV5-1 with TRBJ1-1; weak D call: TRBD1 (6 bases). Between the trimmed V and J ends, which lost 3 bases and 0 bases, there was a span of 21 bases. The V gene's germline CDR1 is SGHRS and CDR2 YFSETQ. This CDR3 comprises 18 residues. The CDR3 region has the DNA TGCGCCAGCAGCTCCCCGCGGACAGCGATACACATGAACACTGAAGCTTTCTTT. It codes for CASSSPRTAIHMNTEAFF.

This clonotype has only a few counts. This chain connects TRBV6-2 or TRBV6-3 to TRBJ2-1; D perhaps matches TRBD2 (6 bases). CDR1 MNHEY and CDR2 SVGEGT come from the germline V gene. CDR3 length: 15 amino acids. Trimming pared 6 bases from V and 8 bases from J, leaving 20 bases between. CDR3: CASSQLGMPGDEQFF. The CDR3, as DNA: TGTGCCAGCAGCCAACTCGGGATGCCGGGAGATGAGCAGTTCTTC.

The CDR3 protein is CASSVLGGGEKLFF. The CDR3 nucleotides are TGTGCCTCCAGTGTGTTAGGGGGGGGAGAAAAACTGTTTTTT. V usage is TRBV7-9 and J usage is TRBJ1-4; TRBD1 is a possible D gene (6 bases). CDR3 length: 14 residues. V was clipped by 11 bases and J by 8 bases, with 21 bases between them. Germline CDR1 is SEHNR and CDR2 is FQNEAQ (reference sequence).

This clonotype is a singleton in its sample. The rearrangement links TRBV4-3 to TRBJ1-2; perhaps TRBD1 as D (5 bases). In germline, CDR1 is LGHNA, CDR2 YSLEER. This CDR3 is built from 15 residues. Trimming removed 7 bases from V and 2 bases from J, with 17 bases in between. The CDR3 sequence: CASNSIEGDNYGYTF. CDR3 nucleotides: TGCGCCAGCAACTCAATTGAAGGGGACAACTATGGCTACACCTTC.

The chain combines TRBV2 with TRBJ2-1; 9 nucleotides line up with TRBD1. This CDR3 has 14 residues. Germline V CDR1 and CDR2: SNHLY, FYNNEI. After removal of 6 bases from V and 6 bases from J, the junction contained 6 bases not matched to a gene. CDR3 residues: CASRKGQGGNEQFF. DNA for the CDR3: TGTGCCAGCAGAAAGGGACAGGGTGGCAATGAGCAGTTCTTC.

The chain is built from TRBV2 and TRBJ1-5, with D tentatively TRBD1 (5 bases). V lost 2 bases, J lost 0 bases, and 11 bases lay in between. This CDR3 comprises 16 residues. Germline V gene sequence: CDR1 SNHLY, CDR2 FYNNEI. The CDR3 DNA follows: TGTGCCAGCAGTGAAACGACAGCCTATAGCAATCAGCCCCAGCATTTT. Residues: CASSETTAYSNQPQHF.

The chain recombines TRBV4-1 with TRBJ2-7; D is ambiguous. CDR1 MGHRA and CDR2 YSYEKL come from the germline V gene. The ends were cut back, 0 bases at V and 0 bases at J, with 12 bases in the middle. The CDR3 has 16 residues. The CDR3 loop reads CASSQDRQESSYEQYF. In DNA, the CDR3 is TGCGCCAGCAGCCAAGATAGGCAGGAGTCCTCCTACGAGCAGTACTTC.

This chain links TRBV7-6 with TRBJ2-5; D not certain. V was pared by 2 bases and J by 5 bases, with 18 bases between. Per the germline V gene, CDR1 is SGHVS and CDR2 is FNYEAQ. The CDR3 spans 16 residues. The CDR3 DNA is TGTGCCAGCAGCTTAACATCCTTTCCCCCCCGGGAGACCCAGTACTTC. Residues: CASSLTSFPPRETQYF.

The V call is TRBV19, the J call TRBJ2-2; maybe TRBD1 (6 bases). CDR3 length: 13 residues. Looked up from germline, CDR1 is LNHDA and CDR2 is SQIVND (reference sequence). V gave up 10 bases and J gave up 5 bases, with 14 bases separating them. In nucleotides, the CDR3 is TGTGCCATCCTCCCAGGGGTTACCGGGGAGCTGTTTTTT. Residues: CAILPGVTGELFF.

The chain combines TRBV7-6 with TRBJ2-5, with 8 bases aligning to TRBD2. Germline lookup yields CDR1 SGHVS and CDR2 FNYEAQ. V dropped 4 bases and J dropped 5; count of bases not matched to a gene: 12. CDR3 size: 16 residues. CDR3 sequence reads: CASSSRGAGDQETQYF. Written as DNA, the CDR3 is TGTGCCAGCAGCTCTAGAGGAGCGGGGGATCAGGAGACCCAGTACTTC.

The CDR3 protein is CASREGGGAQYF. The CDR3 nucleotides read TGTGCCAGCAGGGAGGGCGGAGGGGCCCAGTACTTC. The chain has TRBV2 and TRBJ2-5; a possible D gene is TRBD2 (6 bases). The CDR3 is 12 residues long. Germline V gene lookup returns CDR1 SNHLY and CDR2 FYNNEI. Trimming removed 6 bases from V and 9 bases from J, with 14 bases in between.

This clonotype was picked up a small number of times. The chain couples TRBV12-3 or TRBV12-4 to TRBJ1-4; D gene ambiguous. Between the trimmed V and J ends, which lost 6 bases and 4 bases, there was a span of 9 bases. This CDR3 has 13 amino acids. The CDR3 spells CASRGRDNEKLFF. CDR3 coding DNA: TGTGCCAGCAGGGGGAGGGATAATGAAAAACTGTTTTTT.

The J gene is TRBJ1-1, the V gene TRBV7-8; D not certain. V was shortened by 0 bases and J by 8 bases, with 4 bases between the two germline ends. Germline CDR1 and CDR2: SGHVS and FQNEAQ. The CDR3 covers 11 residues. The CDR3 loop reads CASSLAQEAFF. The CDR3 nucleotides read TGTGCCAGCAGCTTAGCACAGGAAGCTTTCTTT.

The gene calls are TRBV27 and TRBJ2-1; TRBD1 or TRBD2 may be the D gene (5 bases each). In germline, CDR1 is MNHEY, CDR2 SMNVEV (reference sequence). The CDR3 has 14 amino acids. The V gene lost 3 bases and the J gene lost 8 bases, with 14 bases spanning the gap. CDR3 loop: CASSLGVAPHEQFF. DNA of the CDR3: TGTGCCAGCAGTTTGGGGGTAGCTCCCCATGAGCAGTTCTTC.

The rearrangement uses TRBV29-1 and TRBJ1-3; 9 positions agree with TRBD1. With V trimmed by 3 bases and J by 3 bases, 0 bases remained unmatched. This CDR3 is 13 amino acids long. Per the germline V gene, CDR1 is SQVTM and CDR2 is ANQGSEA. The CDR3, as DNA: TGCAGCGTTGAGGACAGGGGTGGAAACACCATATATTTT. Protein: CSVEDRGGNTIYF.

This clonotype appeared a few times. V gene TRBV7-2 combines with J gene TRBJ1-2; TRBD1 matches at 8 bases. The CDR3 sequence is 15 residues long. Germline lookup yields CDR1 SGHTA and CDR2 FQGNSA. V lost 5 bases to trimming and J lost 4 bases; unmatched junction nucleotides: 9. The CDR3, as DNA: TGTGCCAGCAGCCCCTCTAGGACAGGGCGCTATGGCTACACCTTC. Translating it yields CASSPSRTGRYGYTF. Looking up the rest from reference TRBV7-2 and TRBJ1-2 gives the full variable domain: GAGVSQSPSNKVTEKGKDVELRCDPISGHTALYWYRQSLGQGLEFLIYFQGNSAPDKSGLPSDRFSAERTGGSVSTLTIQRTQQEDSAVYLCASSPSRTGRYGYTFGSGTRLTVV.

CDR3: CSALYGEAFF. The CDR3 nucleotides are TGCAGTGCTCTCTACGGGGAAGCTTTCTTT. The chain links TRBV20-1 to TRBJ1-1; the D is unclear. Between the trimmed V and J ends, which lost 5 bases and 8 bases, there was a span of 9 bases. CDR1 is DFQATT, CDR2 SNEGSKA, per germline (reference sequence). This CDR3 is built from 10 residues.

The chain employs TRBV27 and TRBJ2-4, with D possibly matching TRBD2 (7 bases). The tail of the sequence fits TRBJ2-7 better, so the J call may be wrong. Germline V CDR1 and CDR2: MNHEY, SMNVEV (reference sequence). This CDR3 region has 14 residues. DNA of the CDR3: TGTGCCAGTAACAGGGAGGGTACCTTCTACGAGCAGTACTTC. The encoded protein is CASNREGTFYEQYF.

The V and J genes are TRBV7-9 and TRBJ1-5, with D hard to call. Germline CDR1 reads SEHNR; CDR2 reads FQNEAQ (reference sequence). The germline V and J ends were trimmed by 3 bases and 6 bases, with 9 bases remaining between them. The length of the CDR3 is 13 residues. Here the CDR3 DNA reads TGTGCCAGCAGCTTCGGCGGGAGTCAGCCCCAGCATTTT. Its translation is CASSFGGSQPQHF.

This clonotype was observed a handful of times. The chain couples TRBV20-1 to TRBJ2-4; 9 bases are a match to TRBD2. This CDR3 region has 15 residues. With V trimmed by 0 bases and J by 1 base, 1 base remained unmatched. In germline, CDR1 is DFQATT, CDR2 SNEGSKA (reference sequence). CDR3 DNA sequence: TGCAGTGCTAGAGAGCGGGAGGGTGCCAAAAACATTCAGTACTTC. It is translated as CSAREREGAKNIQYF.

This chain joins TRBV4-1 and TRBJ1-1; D remains unclear. Germline CDR1 MGHRA, CDR2 YSYEKL. The germline V and J ends were trimmed by 0 bases and 4 bases, with 9 bases remaining between them. This CDR3 has 14 residues. The CDR3 spells CASSQEGRGTEAFF. In DNA form, the CDR3 reads TGCGCCAGCAGCCAAGAAGGTCGTGGCACTGAAGCTTTCTTT.

Only a few counts were recorded for this clonotype. A read error may account for a junction end that differs from germline. The genes are TRBV29-1 and TRBJ1-2; 7 nucleotides align to TRBD1. The CDR3 covers 12 residues. CDR1 and CDR2 from the germline V gene are SQVTM and ANQGSEA. CDR3 residues: CSAEGQAYGYTF. In DNA, the CDR3 is TGCAGCGCTGAAGGACAGGCCTATGGCTACACCTTC.

This chain joins TRBV29-1 and TRBJ2-7; 11 nucleotides line up with TRBD1. Germline loops: CDR1 SQVTM, CDR2 ANQGSEA. V lost 6 bases, J lost 0 bases, and 4 bases stayed unmatched. The CDR3 covers 14 residues. The CDR3 bases are TGCAGCGTCGGGACAGGGGGAATCTCCTACGAGCAGTACTTC. It yields the protein CSVGTGGISYEQYF.

This clonotype turned up a few times. The chain employs TRBV4-1 and TRBJ2-1; weak D call: TRBD1 (6 bases). The CDR3 is 14 amino acids. Per the germline V gene, CDR1 is MGHRA and CDR2 is YSYEKL. V was clipped by 0 bases and J by 8 bases, with 11 bases between them. The CDR3 DNA reads as TGCGCCAGCAGCCAAGATCCTTCAGGGGATGAGCAGTTCTTC. This encodes CASSQDPSGDEQFF.

This chain joins TRBV24-1 and TRBJ2-4; 8 bases line up with TRBD1. The J call is in doubt because the DNA end fits TRBJ2-7 better. Germline CDR1 KGHDR, CDR2 SFDVKD. The CDR3 has 14 residues. The CDR3 reads CATSEKDRENEQYF. CDR3 nucleotide sequence: TGTGCCACCAGTGAAAAGGACAGGGAAAACGAGCAGTACTTC.

The CDR3, as DNA: TGTGCCAGCAGTTTAACAGGGGGCGATGAAAAACTGTTTTTT. This translates into CASSLTGGDEKLFF. This chain connects TRBV12-3 or TRBV12-4 to TRBJ1-4, with 9 bases that match TRBD1. The junction had 1 base not matched to a gene; V was cut back by 2 bases and J by 6 bases. CDR3 length: 14 amino acids.

This sequence joins TRBV11-2 and TRBJ2-5, with 8 bases identical to TRBD1. The DNA matches TRBJ2-7 better at its end, which makes the J call doubtful. Germline CDR1 reads SGHAT; CDR2 reads FQNNGV. The CDR3 has 15 residues. The CDR3 loop reads CASSPWTGISHEQYF. The CDR3 DNA sequence: TGTGCCAGCAGCCCGTGGACAGGGATTTCCCACGAGCAGTACTTC.

This sequence joins TRBV2 and TRBJ1-2; 9 bases agree with TRBD1. The CDR3 loop spans 13 amino acids. The V gene's germline CDR1 is SNHLY and CDR2 FYNNEI. The V gene end was trimmed by 11 bases and the J gene end by 4 bases; junction bases not matched to a gene: 8. The CDR3 is CAGPGQGFYGYTF. The CDR3 coding sequence is TGTGCCGGACCGGGACAGGGATTCTATGGCTACACCTTC. Drawing the rest from reference TRBV2 and TRBJ1-2, the complete variable domain is EPEVTQTPSHQVTQMGQEVILRCVPISNHLYFYWYRQILGQKVEFLVSFYNNEISEKSEIFDDQFSVERPDGSNFTLKIRSTKLEDSAMYFCAGPGQGFYGYTFGSGTRLTVV.

This clonotype was recorded a few times. The chain is built from TRBV29-1 and TRBJ1-2; D is ambiguous. CDR1 SQVTM and CDR2 ANQGSEA come from the germline V gene. The V end lost 0 bases, the J end lost 7 bases, and 9 bases lay between the germline ends. This CDR3 is 12 amino acids long. CDR3 protein: CSVEELPGGYTF. As DNA, the CDR3 is TGCAGCGTTGAAGAGCTTCCTGGTGGCTACACCTTC.